The next 3 T cell receptor beta chains were all read from a single sample in a study of blood T cell repertoires in COVID-19. Assay used: immunoSEQ multiplex PCR; TCRdb lists only in-frame clones, some missing. The sample holds a few hundred thousand clones, approximately 78% seen once. Sequenced material: peripheral blood. The source is a young woman with acute or convalescent COVID-19.

The chain employs TRBV30 and TRBJ2-1; 11 bases line up with TRBD2. This CDR3 spans 17 amino acids. Germline CDR1 GTSNPN, CDR2 SVGIG (reference sequence). After removal of 3 bases from V and 4 bases from J, the junction contained 11 bases not matched to a gene. The CDR3 region has the DNA TGTGCCTGGAGACAATCCCTAACTAGCGGGGGTTACAATGAGCAGTTCTTC. This codes for CAWRQSLTSGGYNEQFF. The full variable domain, rest sourced from reference TRBV30 and TRBJ2-1, is SQTIHQWPATLVQPVGSPLSLECTVEGTSNPNLYWYRQAAGRGLQLLFYSVGIGQISSEVPQNLSASRPQDRQFILSSKKLLLSDSGFYLCAWRQSLTSGGYNEQFFGPGTRLTVL.

CDR3 in DNA: TGTGCCAGTAGTATTATACTAGCGGGGGCCTACGAGCAGTACTTC. This gives the protein CASSIILAGAYEQYF. The chain carries TRBV19 and TRBJ2-7; 11 positions agree with TRBD2. V lost 3 bases and J lost 2; bases outside the gene matches: 3. This CDR3 has 15 amino acids. Germline V lookup: CDR1 LNHDA, CDR2 SQIVND (reference sequence).

V usage is TRBV10-1 and J usage is TRBJ1-2, with a weak D call TRBD1 (5 bases). This CDR3 spans 13 amino acids. CDR1 and CDR2 from the germline V gene are WNHNN and SYGVQD (reference sequence). V was clipped by 3 bases and J by 3 bases, with 8 bases between them. The CDR3 region has the DNA TGCGCCAGCAGTGAAATCAGGGACTATGGCTACACCTTC. Translated, it gives CASSEIRDYGYTF.